This record concerns one TCR beta chain sequence. The antigen is undetermined. These data are taken from a study of T cells after yellow fever vaccination. Findings and limits, study-wide: Although the secondary response was weaker, it peaked faster, at day 5 versus 15. CD4 and CD8 compartments shared a small share of clonotypes.

Germline V lookup: CDR1 SGHTA, CDR2 FQGNSA. The CDR3 has 15 residues. V lost 5 bases and J lost 3; bases outside the gene matches: 6. It was through 5'RACE template switching that TCR cDNA was made, with a universal primer site and UMIs added. TCRdb re-called the 5' RACE reads with MiXCR, one entry per CDR3 protein. The table has 350,000 to 450,000 distinct CDR3 sequences, roughly 20% seen once. The source was PBMCs, collected before the yellow fever booster vaccination. The receptor was isolated from a man in his late teens or twenties who received the YFV17D yellow fever vaccine. The V and J genes are TRBV7-2 and TRBJ2-7, with 11 bases matching TRBD2. In nucleotides, the CDR3 is TGTGCCAGCAGCGTAACTAGCGGGGGACACTACGAGCAGTACTTC. Translating gives CASSVTSGGHYEQYF. Combining the CDR3 with reference TRBV7-2 and TRBJ2-7 gives the whole variable domain GAGVSQSPSNKVTEKGKDVELRCDPISGHTALYWYRQSLGQGLEFLIYFQGNSAPDKSGLPSDRFSAERTGGSVSTLTIQRTQQEDSAVYLCASSVTSGGHYEQYFGPGTRLTVT.